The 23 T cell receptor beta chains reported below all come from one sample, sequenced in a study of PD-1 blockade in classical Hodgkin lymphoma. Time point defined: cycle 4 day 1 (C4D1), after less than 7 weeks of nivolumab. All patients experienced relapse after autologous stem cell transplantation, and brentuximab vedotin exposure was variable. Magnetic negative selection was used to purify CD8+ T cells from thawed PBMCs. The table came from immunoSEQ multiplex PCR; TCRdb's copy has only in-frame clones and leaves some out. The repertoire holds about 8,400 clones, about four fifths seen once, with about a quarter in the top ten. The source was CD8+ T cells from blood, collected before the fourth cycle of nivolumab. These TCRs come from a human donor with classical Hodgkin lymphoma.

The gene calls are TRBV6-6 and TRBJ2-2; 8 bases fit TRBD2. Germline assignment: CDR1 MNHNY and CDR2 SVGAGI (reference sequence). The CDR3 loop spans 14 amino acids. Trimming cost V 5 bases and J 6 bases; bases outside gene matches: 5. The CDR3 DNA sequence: TGTGCCAGCAGTCCCGAACTAGCGGCCGGGGAGCTGTTTTTT. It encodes CASSPELAAGELFF.

The CDR3 here is CASSPQGTNGNEQFF. The CDR3 nucleotides read TGCGCCAGCAGCCCCCAGGGTACCAACGGGAATGAGCAGTTCTTC. V is TRBV4-1 and J is TRBJ2-1, with D maybe TRBD1 (5 bases). CDR3 length: 15 amino acids. In germline, CDR1 is MGHRA, CDR2 YSYEKL. V was cut by 4 bases and J by 7 bases, with 17 bases left in between.

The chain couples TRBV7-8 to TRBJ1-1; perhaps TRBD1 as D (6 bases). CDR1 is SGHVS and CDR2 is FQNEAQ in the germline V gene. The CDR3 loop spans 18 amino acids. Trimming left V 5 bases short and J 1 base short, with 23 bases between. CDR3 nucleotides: TGTGCCAGCAGCCCCTGGGCCCACAGGGATAACGCGAACACTGAAGCTTTCTTT. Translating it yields CASSPWAHRDNANTEAFF.

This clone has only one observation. CDR3 sequence reads: CASSLLYNEQFF. The CDR3 bases are TGTGCCAGCAGTTTATTGTACAATGAGCAGTTCTTC. The gene calls are TRBV28 and TRBJ2-1; D uncertain. CDR3 length: 12 amino acids. V dropped 1 base and J dropped 4 bases, with 2 bases sitting between them. Per germline, CDR1 MDHEN and CDR2 SYDVKM.

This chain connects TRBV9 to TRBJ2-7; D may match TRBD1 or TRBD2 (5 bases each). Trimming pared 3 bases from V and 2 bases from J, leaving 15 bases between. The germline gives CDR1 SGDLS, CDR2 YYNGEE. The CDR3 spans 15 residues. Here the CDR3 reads CASSETGTPAYEQYF. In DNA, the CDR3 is TGTGCCAGCAGCGAAACCGGGACGCCGGCCTACGAGCAGTACTTC.

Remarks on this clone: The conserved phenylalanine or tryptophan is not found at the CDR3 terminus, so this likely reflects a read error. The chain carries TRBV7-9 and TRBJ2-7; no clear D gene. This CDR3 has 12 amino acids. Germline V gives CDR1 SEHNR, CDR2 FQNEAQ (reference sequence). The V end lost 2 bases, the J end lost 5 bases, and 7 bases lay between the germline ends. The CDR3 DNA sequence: TGTGCCAGCAGCTTACTAGTAAACGAGCAGTACTCC. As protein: CASSLLVNEQYS.

The CDR3 bases are TGTGCCAGCAGTGATTGGGACAGGGGAACCTACGAGCAGTACTTC. Protein: CASSDWDRGTYEQYF. This chain connects TRBV6-1 to TRBJ2-7; 10 positions agree with TRBD1. The length of the CDR3 is 15 residues. Losses at the gene ends were 3 bases for V and 2 bases for J; bases not matched to a gene: 4. The V gene's germline CDR1 is MNHNS and CDR2 SASEGT.

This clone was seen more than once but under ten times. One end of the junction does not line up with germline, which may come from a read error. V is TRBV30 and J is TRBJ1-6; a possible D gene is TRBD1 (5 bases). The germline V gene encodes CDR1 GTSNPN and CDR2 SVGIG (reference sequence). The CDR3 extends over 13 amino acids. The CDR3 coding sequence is TGTGCCTCTATTACAGGTTATAGTTCACCCCTCCACTTT. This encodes CASITGYSSPLHF.

DNA for the CDR3: TGTGCCAGTAGTATACTCCCTGGGGTGATGAACACTGAAGCTTTCTTT. Residues: CASSILPGVMNTEAFF. The genes are TRBV19 and TRBJ1-1, with D unresolved. CDR3 length: 16 amino acids. The germline V gene encodes CDR1 LNHDA and CDR2 SQIVND (reference sequence). Trimming removed 2 bases at V and 0 bases at J, with 13 bases between.

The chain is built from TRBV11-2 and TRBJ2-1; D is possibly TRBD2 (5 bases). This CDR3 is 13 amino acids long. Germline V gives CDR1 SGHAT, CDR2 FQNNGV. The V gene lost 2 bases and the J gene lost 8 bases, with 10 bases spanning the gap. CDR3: CASSLTVEDEQFF. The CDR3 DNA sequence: TGTGCCAGCAGCTTAACAGTGGAGGATGAGCAGTTCTTC.

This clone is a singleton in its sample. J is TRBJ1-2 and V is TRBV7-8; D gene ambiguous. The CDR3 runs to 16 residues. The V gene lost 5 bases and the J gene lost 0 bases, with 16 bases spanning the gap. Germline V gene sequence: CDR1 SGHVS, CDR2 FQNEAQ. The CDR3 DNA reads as TGTGCCAGCAGCGACTACGGAGTTGGATCTAACTATGGCTACACCTTC. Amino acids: CASSDYGVGSNYGYTF.

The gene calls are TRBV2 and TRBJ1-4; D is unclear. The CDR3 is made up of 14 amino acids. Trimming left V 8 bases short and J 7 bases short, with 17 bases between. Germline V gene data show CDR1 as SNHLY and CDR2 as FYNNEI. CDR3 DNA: TGTGCCAGCGATGTGAGGTCATATGGTGAAAAACTGTTTTTT. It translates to CASDVRSYGEKLFF.

CDR3 region: CASSSPGVLIEEAFF. The CDR3 DNA reads as TGTGCCAGCAGTTCGCCAGGGGTACTAATTGAAGAAGCTTTCTTT. This rearrangement joins TRBV27 to TRBJ1-1, with D possibly being TRBD1 (6 bases). CDR3 length: 15 amino acids. Trimming cost V 4 bases and J 8 bases, with 20 bases left between them. CDR1 is MNHEY and CDR2 is SMNVEV in the germline V gene (reference sequence).

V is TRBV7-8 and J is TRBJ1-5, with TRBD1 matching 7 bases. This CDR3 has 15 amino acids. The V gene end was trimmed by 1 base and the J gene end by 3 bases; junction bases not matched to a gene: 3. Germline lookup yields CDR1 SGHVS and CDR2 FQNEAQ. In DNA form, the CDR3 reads TGTGCCAGCAGCTTAGGGACAGGCGCCAATCAGCCCCAGCATTTT. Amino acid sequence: CASSLGTGANQPQHF.

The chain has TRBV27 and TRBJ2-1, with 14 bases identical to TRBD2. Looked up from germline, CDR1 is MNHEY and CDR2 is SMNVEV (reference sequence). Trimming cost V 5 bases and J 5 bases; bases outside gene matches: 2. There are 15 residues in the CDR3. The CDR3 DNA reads TGTGCCAGCAGTCCGGGACTAGCGGGAGACAATGAGCAGTTCTTC. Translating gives CASSPGLAGDNEQFF.

The CDR3 protein is CASSGGGSRGHTDTQYF. CDR3 coding DNA: TGTGCCAGCAGTGGAGGTGGATCTAGGGGGCACACAGATACGCAGTATTTT. This rearrangement joins TRBV11-3 to TRBJ2-3; 7 nucleotides match TRBD1. V was pared by 6 bases and J by 2 bases, with 14 bases of the junction left unmatched. Germline V lookup: CDR1 SGHNT, CDR2 YENEEA. This CDR3 is 17 amino acids long.

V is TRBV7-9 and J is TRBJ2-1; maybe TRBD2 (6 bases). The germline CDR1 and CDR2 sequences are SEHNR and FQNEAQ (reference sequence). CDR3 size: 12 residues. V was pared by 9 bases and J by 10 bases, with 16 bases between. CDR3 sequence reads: CASGGGEMEQFF. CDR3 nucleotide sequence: TGTGCCAGTGGGGGAGGTGAAATGGAGCAGTTCTTC.

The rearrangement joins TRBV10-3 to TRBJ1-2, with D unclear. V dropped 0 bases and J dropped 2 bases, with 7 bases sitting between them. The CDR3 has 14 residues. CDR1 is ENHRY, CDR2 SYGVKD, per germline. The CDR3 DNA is TGTGCCATCAGTGAGTCGGTCCCGAACTATGGCTACACCTTC. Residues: CAISESVPNYGYTF.

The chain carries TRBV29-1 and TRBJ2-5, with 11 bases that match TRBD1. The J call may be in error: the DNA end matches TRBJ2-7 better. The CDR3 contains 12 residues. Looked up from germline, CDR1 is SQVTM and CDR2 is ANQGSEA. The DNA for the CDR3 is TGCAGCGCCTCGGGACAGGGGGGCGAGCAGTACTTC. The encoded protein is CSASGQGGEQYF.

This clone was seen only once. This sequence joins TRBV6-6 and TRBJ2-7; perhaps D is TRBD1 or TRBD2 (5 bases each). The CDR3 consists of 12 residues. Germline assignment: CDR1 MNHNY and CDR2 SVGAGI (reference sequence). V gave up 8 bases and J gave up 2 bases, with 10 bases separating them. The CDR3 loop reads CASWDGAYEQYF. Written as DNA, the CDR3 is TGTGCCAGCTGGGACGGTGCCTACGAGCAGTACTTC.

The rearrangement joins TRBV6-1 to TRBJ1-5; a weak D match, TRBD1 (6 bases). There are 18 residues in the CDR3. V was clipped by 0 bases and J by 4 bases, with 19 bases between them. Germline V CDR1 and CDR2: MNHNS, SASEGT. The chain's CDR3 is CASSEAREGTRRNQPQHF. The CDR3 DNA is TGTGCCAGCAGTGAAGCCAGGGAGGGGACAAGAAGGAATCAGCCCCAGCATTTT.

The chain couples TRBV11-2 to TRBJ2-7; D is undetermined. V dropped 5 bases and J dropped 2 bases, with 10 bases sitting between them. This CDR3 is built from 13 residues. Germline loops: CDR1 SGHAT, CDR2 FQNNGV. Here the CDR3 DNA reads TGTGCCAGCAGCCCGGCCCTTACCTACGAGCAGTACTTC. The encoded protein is CASSPALTYEQYF.

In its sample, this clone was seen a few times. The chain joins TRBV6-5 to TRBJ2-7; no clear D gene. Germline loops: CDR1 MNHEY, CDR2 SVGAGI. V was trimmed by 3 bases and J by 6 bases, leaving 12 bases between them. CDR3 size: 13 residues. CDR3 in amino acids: CASSYNRPAEQYF. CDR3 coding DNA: TGTGCCAGCAGTTATAATCGACCGGCCGAGCAGTACTTC.